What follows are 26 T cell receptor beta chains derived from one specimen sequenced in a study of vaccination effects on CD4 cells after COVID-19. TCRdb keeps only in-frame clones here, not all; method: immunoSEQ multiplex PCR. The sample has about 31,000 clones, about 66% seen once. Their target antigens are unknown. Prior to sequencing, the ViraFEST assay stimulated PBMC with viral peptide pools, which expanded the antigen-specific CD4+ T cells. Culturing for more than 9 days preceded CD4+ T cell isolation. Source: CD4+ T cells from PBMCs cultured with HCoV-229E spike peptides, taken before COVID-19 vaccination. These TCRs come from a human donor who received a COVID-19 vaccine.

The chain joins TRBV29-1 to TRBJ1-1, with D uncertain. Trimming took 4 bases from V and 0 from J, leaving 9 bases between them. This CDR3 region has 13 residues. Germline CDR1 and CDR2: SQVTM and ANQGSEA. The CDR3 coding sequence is TGCAGCGTTGTCAGGACCATGAACACTGAAGCTTTCTTT. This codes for CSVVRTMNTEAFF.

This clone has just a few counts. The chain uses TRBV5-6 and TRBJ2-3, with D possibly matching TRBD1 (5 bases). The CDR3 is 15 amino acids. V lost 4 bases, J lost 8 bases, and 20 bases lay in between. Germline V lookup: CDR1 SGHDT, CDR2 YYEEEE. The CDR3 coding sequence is TGTGCCAGCAGCCCAGGACCGCGAAGAAGGGGTACGCAGTATTTT. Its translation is CASSPGPRRRGTQYF.

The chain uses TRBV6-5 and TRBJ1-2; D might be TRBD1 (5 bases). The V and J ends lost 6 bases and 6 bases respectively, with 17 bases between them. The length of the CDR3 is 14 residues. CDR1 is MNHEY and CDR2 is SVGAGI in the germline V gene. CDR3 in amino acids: CASSELGRSHGYTF. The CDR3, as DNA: TGTGCCAGCAGCGAGCTGGGGCGCAGCCATGGCTACACCTTC.

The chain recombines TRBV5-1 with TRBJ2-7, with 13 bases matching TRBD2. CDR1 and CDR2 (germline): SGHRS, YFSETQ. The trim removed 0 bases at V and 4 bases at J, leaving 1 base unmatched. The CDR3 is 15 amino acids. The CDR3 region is CASSLGTSGGYEQYF. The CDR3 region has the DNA TGCGCCAGCAGCTTGGGGACTAGCGGGGGTTACGAGCAGTACTTC.

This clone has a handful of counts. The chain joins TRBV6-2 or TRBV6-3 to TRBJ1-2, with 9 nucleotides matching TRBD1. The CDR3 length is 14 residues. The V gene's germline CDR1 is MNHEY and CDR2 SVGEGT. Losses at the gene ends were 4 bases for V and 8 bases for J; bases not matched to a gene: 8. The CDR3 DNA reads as TGTGCCAGCAGTTTTACAGGGGGCAGGGTCGGCTACACCTTC. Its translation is CASSFTGGRVGYTF.

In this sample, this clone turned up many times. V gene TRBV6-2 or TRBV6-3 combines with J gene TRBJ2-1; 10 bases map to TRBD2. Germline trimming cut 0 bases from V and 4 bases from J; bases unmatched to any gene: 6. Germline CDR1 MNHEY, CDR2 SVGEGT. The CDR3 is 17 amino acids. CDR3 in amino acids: CASSYSGLAGVYNEQFF. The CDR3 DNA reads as TGTGCCAGCAGTTACTCAGGGCTAGCGGGGGTGTACAATGAGCAGTTCTTC.

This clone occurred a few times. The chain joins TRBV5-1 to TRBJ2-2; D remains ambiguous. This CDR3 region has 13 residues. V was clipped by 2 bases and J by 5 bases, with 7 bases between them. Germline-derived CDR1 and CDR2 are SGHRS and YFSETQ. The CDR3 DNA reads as TGCGCCAGCAGCTTCTCTATGACCGGGGAGCTGTTTTTT. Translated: CASSFSMTGELFF.

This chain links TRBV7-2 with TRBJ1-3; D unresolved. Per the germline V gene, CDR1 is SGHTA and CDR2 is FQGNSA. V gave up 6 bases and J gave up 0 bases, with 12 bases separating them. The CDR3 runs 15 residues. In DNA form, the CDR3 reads TGTGCCAGCAGTCCTCAGGCGTACTCTGGAAACACCATATATTTT. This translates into CASSPQAYSGNTIYF.

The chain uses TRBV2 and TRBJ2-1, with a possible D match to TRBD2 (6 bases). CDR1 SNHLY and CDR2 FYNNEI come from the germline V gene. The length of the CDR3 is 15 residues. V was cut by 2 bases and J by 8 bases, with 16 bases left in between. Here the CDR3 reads CASSELLASVDEQFF. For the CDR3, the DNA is TGTGCCAGCAGTGAACTGCTGGCTAGCGTGGATGAGCAGTTCTTC.

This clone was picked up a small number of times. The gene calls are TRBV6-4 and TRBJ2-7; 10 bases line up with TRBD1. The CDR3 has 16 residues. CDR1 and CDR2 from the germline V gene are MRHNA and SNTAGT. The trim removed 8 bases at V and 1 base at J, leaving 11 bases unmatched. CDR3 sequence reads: CASGTGARRLSYEQYF. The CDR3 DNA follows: TGTGCCAGCGGGACAGGGGCCCGCCGGTTGTCCTACGAGCAGTACTTC.

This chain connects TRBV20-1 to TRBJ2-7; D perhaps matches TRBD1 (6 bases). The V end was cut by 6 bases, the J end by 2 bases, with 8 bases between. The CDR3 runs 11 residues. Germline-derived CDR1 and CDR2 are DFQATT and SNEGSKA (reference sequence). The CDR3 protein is CSATGPYEQYF. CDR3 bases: TGCAGTGCGACAGGACCCTACGAGCAGTACTTC.

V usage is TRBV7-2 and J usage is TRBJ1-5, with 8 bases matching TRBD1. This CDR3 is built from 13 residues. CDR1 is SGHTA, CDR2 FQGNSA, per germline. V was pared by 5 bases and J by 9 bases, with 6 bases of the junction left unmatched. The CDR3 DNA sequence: TGTGCCAGCAGCACCCGACAGGGGTGGCCCCAGCATTTT. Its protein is CASSTRQGWPQHF.

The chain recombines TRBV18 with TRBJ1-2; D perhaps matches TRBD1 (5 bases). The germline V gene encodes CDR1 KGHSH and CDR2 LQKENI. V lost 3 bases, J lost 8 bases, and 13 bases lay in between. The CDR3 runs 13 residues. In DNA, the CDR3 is TGTGCCAGCTCACCCTCGGACACCCGGGGCTACACCTTC. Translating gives CASSPSDTRGYTF.

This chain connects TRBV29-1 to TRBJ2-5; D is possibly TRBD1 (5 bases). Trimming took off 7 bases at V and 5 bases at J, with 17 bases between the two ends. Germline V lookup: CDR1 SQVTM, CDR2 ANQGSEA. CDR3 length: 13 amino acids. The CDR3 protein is CSATDGAKETQYF. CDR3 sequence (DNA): TGCAGCGCCACAGATGGGGCGAAGGAGACCCAGTACTTC.

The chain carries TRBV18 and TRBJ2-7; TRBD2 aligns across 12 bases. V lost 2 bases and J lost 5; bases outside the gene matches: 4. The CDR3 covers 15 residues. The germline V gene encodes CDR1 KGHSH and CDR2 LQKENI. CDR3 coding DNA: TGTGCCAGCTCACCATTAGGACTAGCGGGAAACGAGCAGTACTTC. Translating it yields CASSPLGLAGNEQYF.

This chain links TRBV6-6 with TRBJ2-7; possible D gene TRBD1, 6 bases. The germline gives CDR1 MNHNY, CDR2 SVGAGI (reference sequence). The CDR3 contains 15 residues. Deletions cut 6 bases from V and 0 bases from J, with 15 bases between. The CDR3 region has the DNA TGTGCCAGCAGCCCCCGGGACATGTCCTCCTACGAGCAGTACTTC. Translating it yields CASSPRDMSSYEQYF.

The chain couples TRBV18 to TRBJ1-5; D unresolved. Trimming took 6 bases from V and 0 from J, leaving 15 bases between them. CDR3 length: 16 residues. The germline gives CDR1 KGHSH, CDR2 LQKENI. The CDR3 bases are TGTGCCAGCTCCCCGGCGGGGTTTAATAGCAATCAGCCCCAGCATTTT. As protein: CASSPAGFNSNQPQHF.

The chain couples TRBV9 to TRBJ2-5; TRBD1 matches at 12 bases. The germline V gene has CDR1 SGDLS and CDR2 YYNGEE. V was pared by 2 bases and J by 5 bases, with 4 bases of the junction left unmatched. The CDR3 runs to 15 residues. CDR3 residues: CASSVGTGGVETQYF. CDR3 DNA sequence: TGTGCCAGCAGCGTCGGGACAGGGGGCGTGGAGACCCAGTACTTC.

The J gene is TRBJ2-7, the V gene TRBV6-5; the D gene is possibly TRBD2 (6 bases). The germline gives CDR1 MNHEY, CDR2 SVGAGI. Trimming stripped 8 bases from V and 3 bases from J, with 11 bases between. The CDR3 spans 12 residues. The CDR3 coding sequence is TGTGCCAGCGGCTCGGAGGGCTACGAGCAGTACTTC. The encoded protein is CASGSEGYEQYF.

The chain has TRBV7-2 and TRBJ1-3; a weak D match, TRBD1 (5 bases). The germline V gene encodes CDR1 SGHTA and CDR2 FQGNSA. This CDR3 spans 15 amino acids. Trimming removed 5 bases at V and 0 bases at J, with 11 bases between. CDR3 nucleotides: TGTGCCAGCAGCCTCGACAGCCTCTCTGGAAACACCATATATTTT. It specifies CASSLDSLSGNTIYF.

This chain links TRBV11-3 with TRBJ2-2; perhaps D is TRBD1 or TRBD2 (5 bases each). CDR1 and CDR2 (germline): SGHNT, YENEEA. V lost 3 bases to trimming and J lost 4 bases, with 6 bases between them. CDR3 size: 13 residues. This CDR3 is CASSFGTTGELFF. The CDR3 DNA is TGTGCCAGCAGCTTTGGGACCACCGGGGAGCTGTTTTTT.

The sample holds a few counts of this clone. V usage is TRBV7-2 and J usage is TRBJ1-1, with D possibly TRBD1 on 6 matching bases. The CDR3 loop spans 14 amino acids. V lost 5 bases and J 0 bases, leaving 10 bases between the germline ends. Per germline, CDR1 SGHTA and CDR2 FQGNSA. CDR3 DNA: TGTGCCAGCAGCCCGGGGACACTGAACACTGAAGCTTTCTTT. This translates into CASSPGTLNTEAFF.

This CDR3 reads CASRRDRDTEAFF. The CDR3 DNA follows: TGTGCCAGCAGAAGAGACCGAGACACTGAAGCTTTCTTT. The chain has TRBV2 and TRBJ1-1; D unclear. The germline gives CDR1 SNHLY, CDR2 FYNNEI. This CDR3 comprises 13 residues. Trimming took off 6 bases at V and 3 bases at J, with 11 bases between the two ends.

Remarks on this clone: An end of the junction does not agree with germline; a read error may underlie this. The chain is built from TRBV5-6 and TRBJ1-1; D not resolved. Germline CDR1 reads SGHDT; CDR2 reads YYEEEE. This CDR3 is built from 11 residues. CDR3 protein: CASTLNTEAFF. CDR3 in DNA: TGTGCCAGCACCTTGAACACTGAAGCTTTCTTT.

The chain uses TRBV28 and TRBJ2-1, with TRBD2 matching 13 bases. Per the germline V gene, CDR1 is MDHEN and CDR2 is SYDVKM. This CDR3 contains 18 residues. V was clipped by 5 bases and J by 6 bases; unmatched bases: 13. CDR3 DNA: TGTGCCAGCAGTACGCCCCGGACTAGCGGGAGAGGGGTCAATGAGCAGTTCTTC. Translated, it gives CASSTPRTSGRGVNEQFF.

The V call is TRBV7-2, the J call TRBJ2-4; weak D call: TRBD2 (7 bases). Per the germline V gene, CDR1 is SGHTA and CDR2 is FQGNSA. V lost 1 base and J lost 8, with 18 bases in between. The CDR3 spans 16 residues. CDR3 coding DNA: TGTGCCAGCAGCTTAGTAAGGGGGGGCGCGACGGACATTCAGTACTTC. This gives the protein CASSLVRGGATDIQYF.